Included here is one T cell receptor beta chain sequence, with context. This record belongs to a study of blood T cell repertoires in COVID-19. As handled by the study authors: Amplification with reference gene primers provided the estimates of nucleated cell counts. TCRdb's table, derived via immunoSEQ multiplex PCR, lists solely in-frame clones and lacks some. D and trimming were read from the DNA, whereas the V and J calls and clone size are those reported in that table. The profile shows about 100,000 clones, around four fifths of them singletons. Sequencing input: peripheral blood. The origin of this receptor is a woman aged 70-85 years with acute or convalescent COVID-19.

CDR3 nucleotides: TGTGCCAGCAGCGGGGCGACTAGCGGGGGTTACAATGAGCAGTTCTTC. Its translation is CASSGATSGGYNEQFF. The genes are TRBV13 and TRBJ2-1; 12 bases match TRBD2. Germline V CDR1 and CDR2: PRHDT, FYEKMQ (reference sequence). This CDR3 has 16 residues. With 5 bases clipped from V and 4 bases from J, the junction kept 6 bases outside the gene matches.